This T cell receptor (beta chain) was observed in a study of T cell responses to AZD1222 COVID-19 vaccine. Findings of the study overall: Rises in breadth and depth of Spike-specific TCRs came after two AZD1222 doses.

TCRdb's copy holds only in-frame clones and misses some; the assay was immunoSEQ multiplex PCR. The sample shows 70,000 to 95,000 clones, roughly 89% of them seen only once. Points on this clone: Its antigen remains unknown.

The CDR3 is made up of 13 amino acids. The V end was cut by 5 bases, the J end by 6 bases, with 9 bases between. In germline, CDR1 is KGHDR, CDR2 SFDVKD. Sequences were derived from peripheral blood, sampled 28 days after the second AZD1222 dose. The chain couples TRBV24-1 to TRBJ1-4; D not resolved. The receptor was isolated from an adult who received the AZD1222 COVID-19 vaccine. The CDR3 DNA reads TGTGCCACCAGTGCCGGTTCTGATGAAAAACTGTTTTTT. Translated, it gives CATSAGSDEKLFF.